This T cell receptor beta chain derives from a study of cytomegalovirus exposure and HLA in healthy donors. Study-level results: Cytomegalovirus-associated TCR beta chains were listed, numbering 150 to 200. A few CMV-associated chains were confirmed in vitro to be specific for CMV antigens. Accounts indicate the classifier identified cytomegalovirus status with strong specificity and sensitivity. Some public TCRs appeared in many individuals, while most sequences were rare.

Some clones are missing from TCRdb's copy, which holds only in-frame ones; the method was immunoSEQ multiplex PCR. This sample has about 130,000 clones, with about 91% found just once. In regard to this clone: Antigen: not known.

This TCR came from a woman younger than 30 in good health and CMV-seropositive. What was sequenced was PBMCs.

The CDR3 protein is CASSRGGAELADTQYF. In nucleotides, the CDR3 is TGCGCCAGCAGCCGCGGGGGGGCAGAGTTAGCAGATACGCAGTATTTT. The rearrangement uses TRBV4-1 and TRBJ2-3; TRBD2 matches 9 bases. Trimming removed 4 bases from V and 4 bases from J; junction bases left unmatched: 9. This CDR3 is 16 amino acids long. Germline CDR1 and CDR2: MGHRA and YSYEKL.